This T cell receptor beta chain was captured in a study of blood T cell repertoires in COVID-19. Study at large: Researchers got acute and convalescent COVID-19 samples from the United States, Italy and Spain.

Germline assignment: CDR1 SGHNT and CDR2 YENEEA. This CDR3 region has 14 residues. V was trimmed by 3 bases and J by 7 bases, leaving 13 bases between them. Original methodology: Quantification of nucleated cells was approximated via reference gene primer amplification. The data were produced by immunoSEQ multiplex PCR, yet TCRdb's version contains in-frame clones alone and is incomplete. V, J and clone size were drawn from that table, and D and trimming were deduced from the DNA. The table shows about 210,000 clones, with roughly four fifths occurring only once. The TCR was taken from a woman aged 35 to 49 with acute or convalescent COVID-19. The sequencing sample was made of peripheral blood. The chain uses TRBV11-3 and TRBJ2-1; perhaps TRBD1 as D (6 bases). DNA for the CDR3: TGTGCCAGCAGCTTCTCAGGGGACCTAAATGAGCAGTTCTTC. Its translation is CASSFSGDLNEQFF.